This T cell receptor (beta chain) is drawn from a study of blood T cell repertoires in COVID-19. Study-wide background: Italy, Spain and the United States were the sources of the convalescent and acute COVID-19 samples. T cells, B-cell-depleted T cells, or PBMCs supplied cDNA or gDNA.

Germline V CDR1 and CDR2: LNHDA, SQIVND (reference sequence). The CDR3 is 14 amino acids. The junction had 6 bases not matched to a gene; V was cut back by 3 bases and J by 5 bases. Source study methods: Nucleated cell number was recorded as an estimate derived from reference gene primer amplification. Sequencing used immunoSEQ multiplex PCR; TCRdb keeps in-frame clones, though not all of them. From that table come the V and J calls and clone size; the DNA was used to work out D and trimming. The table includes about 59,000 clones, around 67% detected once. The clonotype comes from a woman in her seventies with acute or convalescent COVID-19. Sequencing input: peripheral blood. V is TRBV19 and J is TRBJ1-1; 7 nucleotides match TRBD1. The chain's CDR3 is CASSMVTGITEAFF. The CDR3 nucleotides read TGTGCCAGTAGTATGGTGACAGGGATAACTGAAGCTTTCTTT. The complete variable domain, with remaining parts taken from reference TRBV19 and TRBJ1-1, reads DGGITQSPKYLFRKEGQNVTLSCEQNLNHDAMYWYRQDPGQGLRLIYYSQIVNDFQKGDIAEGYSVSREKKESFPLTVTSAQKNPTAFYLCASSMVTGITEAFFGQGTRLTVV.